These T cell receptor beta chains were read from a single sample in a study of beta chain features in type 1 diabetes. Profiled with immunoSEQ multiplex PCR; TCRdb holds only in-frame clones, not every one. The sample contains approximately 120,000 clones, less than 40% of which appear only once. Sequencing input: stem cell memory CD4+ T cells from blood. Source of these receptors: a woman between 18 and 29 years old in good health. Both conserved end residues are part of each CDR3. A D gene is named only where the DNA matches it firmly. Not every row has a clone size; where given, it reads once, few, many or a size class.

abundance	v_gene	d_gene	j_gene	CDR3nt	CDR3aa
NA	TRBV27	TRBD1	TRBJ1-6	TGTGCCAGCAGTCAGGGACAGGCGAATTCACCCCTCCACTTT	CASSQGQANSPLHF
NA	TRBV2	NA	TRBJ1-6	TGTGCCAGCAAAAATCTCCAGGGACTCTCGAATTCACCCCTCCACTTT	CASKNLQGLSNSPLHF
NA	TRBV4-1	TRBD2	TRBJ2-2	TGCGCCAGCAGTATGGGGACTAGCGCCGGGGAGCTGTTTTTT	CASSMGTSAGELFF
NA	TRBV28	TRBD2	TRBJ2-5	TGTGCCAGCGGCCCCGCGGGAGTGCGGGGGGAGACCCAGTACTTC	CASGPAGVRGETQYF
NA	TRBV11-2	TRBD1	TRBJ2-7	TGTGCCAGCAGCTTAAGCGGCAGGGGGAAAAACGAGCAGTACTTC	CASSLSGRGKNEQYF
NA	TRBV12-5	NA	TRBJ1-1	TGTGCTAGTGGTTTAACGGGAACCGCTGAAGCTTTCTTT	CASGLTGTAEAFF
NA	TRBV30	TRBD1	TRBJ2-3	TGTGCCTGGAGTGTGGGGACAGGGAGGGCAGATACGCAGTATTTT	CAWSVGTGRADTQYF
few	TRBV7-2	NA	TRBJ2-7	TGTGCCAGCAGCTTGAGGTACGAGCAGTACTTC	CASSLRYEQYF
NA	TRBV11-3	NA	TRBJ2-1	TGTGCCAGCAGCTCGGGGTTGCGCAATGAGCAGTTCTTC	CASSSGLRNEQFF
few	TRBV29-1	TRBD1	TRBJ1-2	TGCAGCGTTGAGGGGACAGTCTATGGCTACACCTTC	CSVEGTVYGYTF
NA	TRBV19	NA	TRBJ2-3	TGTGCCAGTAGTATTCAAAGCGGGAGCACAGATACGCAGTATTTT	CASSIQSGSTDTQYF
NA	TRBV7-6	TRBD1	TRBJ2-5	TGTGCCAGCAGCTCAGGGGGCGGGTTCAGAGAGACCCAGTACTTC	CASSSGGGFRETQYF
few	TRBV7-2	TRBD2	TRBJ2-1	TGTGCCAGCAGCTTAACCGGGACTAGCGCTTACAATGAGCAGTTCTTC	CASSLTGTSAYNEQFF
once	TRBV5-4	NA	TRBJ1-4	TGTGCCAGCAGTAGGGGGATTGCTAATGAAAAACTGTTTTTT	CASSRGIANEKLFF
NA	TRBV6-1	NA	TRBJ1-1	TGTGCCAGCAGTGGGGGGGTGGGTGGTGGGAGCACTGAAGCTTTCTTT	CASSGGVGGGSTEAFF
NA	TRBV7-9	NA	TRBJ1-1	TGTGCCAGCAGCACGAAAGGGGTCTCGAACACTGAAGCTTTCTTT	CASSTKGVSNTEAFF
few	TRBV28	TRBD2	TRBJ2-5	TGTGCCAGCGACACCTCGGGACTATCTCAAGAGACCCAGTACTTC	CASDTSGLSQETQYF
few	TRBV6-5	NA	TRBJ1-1	TGTGCCAGCAACCCAAGCGGGGGAAGAAGCCCTGAAGCTTTCTTT	CASNPSGGRSPEAFF
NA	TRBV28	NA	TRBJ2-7	TGTGCCAGCAGCGAGTTTTACGAGCAGTACTTC	CASSEFYEQYF
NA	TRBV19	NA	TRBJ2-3	TGTGCCAGTAGTCCTTGGACAGTTAAGGACACAGATACGCAGTATTTT	CASSPWTVKDTDTQYF
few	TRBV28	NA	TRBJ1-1	TGTGCCAGCAGTTTACCCAGGGAGAACACTGAAGCTTTCTTT	CASSLPRENTEAFF
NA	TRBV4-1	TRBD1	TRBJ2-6	TGCGCCAGCAGCCTCATCCGGGACAGGGTGAATTCTGGGGCCAACGTCCTGACTTTC	CASSLIRDRVNSGANVLTF
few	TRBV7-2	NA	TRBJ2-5	TGTGCCAGCAGCTTAGACACAGTACAAGAGACCCAGTACTTC	CASSLDTVQETQYF
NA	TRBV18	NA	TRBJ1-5	TGTGCCAGCTCGGAGGGGAGCAATCAGCCCCAGCATTTT	CASSEGSNQPQHF
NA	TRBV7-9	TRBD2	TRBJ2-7	TGTGCCAGCAGCTTATTTGCGAGCGGGAGATACGAGCAGTACTTC	CASSLFASGRYEQYF
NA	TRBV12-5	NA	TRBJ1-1	TGTGCTAGTGGTTTGGTACTGGGAGGGGAAAAAAACACTGAAGCTTTCTTT	CASGLVLGGEKNTEAFF
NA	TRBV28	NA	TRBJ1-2	TGTGCCAGCAGTTTAGGCGGGGGTTTGGGACATGGCTACACCTTC	CASSLGGGLGHGYTF
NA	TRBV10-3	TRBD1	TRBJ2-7	TGTGCCATCAGGGGGGACAGGGCCTACGAGCAGTACTTC	CAIRGDRAYEQYF
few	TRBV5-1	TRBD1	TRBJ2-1	TGCGCCAGCAGCTCTGGACAGGGGGCCAATGAGCAGTTCTTC	CASSSGQGANEQFF
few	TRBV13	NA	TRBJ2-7	TGTGCCAGCAGCTCCTCCCGGGACTCTTACGAGCAGTACTTC	CASSSSRDSYEQYF
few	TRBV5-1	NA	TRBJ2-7	TGCGCCAGCAGCTTGGGATGGGAGTTCGGCGAGCAGTACTTC	CASSLGWEFGEQYF
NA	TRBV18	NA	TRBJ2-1	TGTGCCAGCTCACCTGCCGGAGGGGTCTATGAGCAGTTCTTC	CASSPAGGVYEQFF
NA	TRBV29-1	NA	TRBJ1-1	TGCAGCCTAGCCCGGGCCATGAACACTGAAGCTTTCTTT	CSLARAMNTEAFF
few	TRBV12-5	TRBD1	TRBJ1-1	TGTGCTAGTGGTTTGGTAAACAGGGGGCTCTCGGAAGCTTTCTTT	CASGLVNRGLSEAFF
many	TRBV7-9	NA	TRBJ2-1	TGTGCCAGCAGCTTAGCGGGAGGCCTAAGGAATGAGCAGTTCTTC	CASSLAGGLRNEQFF
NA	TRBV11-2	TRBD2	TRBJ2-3	TGTGCCAGCAGCTTAGATCGACTAGCGGGAGCAGATACGCAGTATTTT	CASSLDRLAGADTQYF
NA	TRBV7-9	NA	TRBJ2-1	TGTGCCAGCAGCTTAGGGGCACGCCGCAGCCTACGCAATGAGCAGTTCTTC	CASSLGARRSLRNEQFF
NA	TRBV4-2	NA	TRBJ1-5	TGTGCCAGCAGCCTACGACCGGGACACTTCTCTGATCAGCCCCAGCATTTT	CASSLRPGHFSDQPQHF
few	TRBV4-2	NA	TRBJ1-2	TGTGCCAGCAGCCATGGCACGGGTGTTAACTATGGCTACACCTTC	CASSHGTGVNYGYTF